This T cell receptor (beta chain) appears in the sequencing data of a study of T cells after yellow fever vaccination. Study details: The fractions with low cell numbers were processed using SMART-Seq v4 Ultra Low Input.

This clonotype was seen more than once but under ten times. In germline, CDR1 is DFQATT, CDR2 SNEGSKA (reference sequence). CDR3 length: 14 residues. V lost 6 bases to trimming and J lost 4 bases, with 16 bases between them. TCRdb itself ran the 5' RACE reads through MiXCR, one entry per CDR3 protein. The sample contains about 260,000 distinct CDR3 sequences, 13% of which appear only once. The V and J genes are TRBV20-1 and TRBJ1-5; no clear D gene. Source: CD4+ T cells sorted from PBMCs, taken 45 days after the yellow fever booster vaccination. The source of this sequence is a man aged 25 to 45 who received the YFV17D yellow fever vaccine. The CDR3 here is CSATTGRANQPQHF. CDR3 sequence (DNA): TGCAGTGCCACGACTGGGAGGGCGAATCAGCCCCAGCATTTT.